This record looks at one TCR beta chain sequence and its context. The antigen is unknown. Time point in this sample: cycle 4 day 1 (C4D1), after five to seven weeks of nivolumab. Every patient experienced relapse after autologous stem cell transplantation, and brentuximab vedotin exposure varied. CD4+ T cells were purified from thawed PBMCs by magnetic negative selection. V was clipped by 3 bases and J by 4 bases, with 12 bases between them. Germline V gives CDR1 SNHLY, CDR2 FYNNEI. This CDR3 contains 14 residues. TCRdb's copy holds only in-frame clones and misses some; the assay was immunoSEQ multiplex PCR. Among roughly 30,000 clones listed, more than 60% were seen once. The data originate from a study of PD-1 blockade in classical Hodgkin lymphoma. Study-wide points: Newly diagnosed and completely responding patients shared comparable baseline diversity. The CD4+ diversity rise by C4D1 was clearest in complete responders. Whatever underlies the repertoire differences (possibly disease activity or prior therapy) remains undefined. Newly diagnosed patients reportedly had lower baseline TCR diversity than healthy donors.

The specimen comprised CD4+ T cells from blood, sampled before the fourth cycle of nivolumab. The clonotype was recovered from a human donor with classical Hodgkin lymphoma. The rearrangement uses TRBV2 and TRBJ1-2; D ambiguous. CDR3 residues: CASSDKPVGYGYTF. CDR3 DNA sequence: TGTGCCAGCAGTGACAAGCCAGTCGGCTATGGCTACACCTTC.